The clone carrying this T cell receptor beta chain was detected a few times. Its specificity is not known. Losses at the gene ends were 3 bases for V and 6 bases for J; bases not matched to a gene: 5. Germline loops: CDR1 SGHRS, CDR2 YFSETQ. The CDR3 covers 14 residues. This sample was included in a study of early stage breast cancer tumors. For the study at large: Invasive lobular carcinomas made up about 35% of the 12 ER+/PR+/HER2- tumors. Average read coverage per sample was 9.5 to 10-fold.

Assay: immunoSEQ multiplex PCR; the TCRdb copy retains only in-frame clones and omits some. The table shows about 5,500 clones, with about two thirds occurring only once. The adjacent normal breast tissue was taken roughly 1.8-4 cm from the tumor. Regarding the study as a whole: Compared with adjacent normal breast tissue, tumors showed around 2.7-fold greater T cell density and higher clonality.

The receptor was isolated from a person aged 60 to 70 with breast cancer. Sequenced: normal breast tissue next to the tumor. This chain links TRBV5-1 with TRBJ1-1; TRBD1 matches 10 bases. The CDR3 protein is CASSWGQGRAEAFF. The CDR3 nucleotides are TGCGCCAGCAGCTGGGGACAGGGGAGGGCTGAAGCTTTCTTT.